The sequence of this T cell receptor beta chain was determined in a study of blood T cell repertoires in COVID-19. Looking at the study overall: Acute and convalescent COVID-19 samples came from the United States, Italy and Spain.

The V gene's germline CDR1 is LNHDA and CDR2 SQIVND (reference sequence). The V gene end was trimmed by 6 bases and the J gene end by 1 base; junction bases not matched to a gene: 8. The CDR3 length is 15 residues. Method: immunoSEQ multiplex PCR; TCRdb's copy keeps in-frame clones and lacks some. The profile covers 150,000 or so clones, with 70% to 85% appearing a single time and over 12% taken by the ten largest. Self-reported history from a screening survey and questionnaire set each donor's cohort. The TCR originated in a man in his fifties or sixties who had recovered from COVID-19. Sequenced input: PBMCs or T cells enriched from blood (not recorded which). The J gene is TRBJ1-1, the V gene TRBV19, with 7 bases that match TRBD1. CDR3 DNA sequence: TGTGCCAGTAGGGGACCGGGACAGAAGAACACTGAAGCTTTCTTT. It specifies CASRGPGQKNTEAFF.